Presented here are 14 T cell receptor beta chains from one specimen sequenced in a study of blood T cells in healthy people across ages. A J-beta primer mix and a sample-barcoded 5' primer were used in a second PCR of roughly 6 to 11 cycles. TCRdb called the 5' RACE reads again in MiXCR, with one record for every CDR3 protein. The sample consists of hundreds of thousands of distinct CDR3 sequences, about 26% of them appearing once. The sample also formed part of further work on T cells of mothers and their children.

Specimen: blood. Receptors originate from a boy between 10 and 17 years old in good health.

This clonotype showed up just a few times. CDR3 protein: CSARVPQSAAFF. The CDR3, as DNA: TGCAGTGCTAGAGTTCCCCAGAGTGCGGCTTTCTTT. The V gene is TRBV20-1, the J gene TRBJ1-1; D call uncertain. The V gene's germline CDR1 is DFQATT and CDR2 SNEGSKA (reference sequence). This CDR3 is 12 amino acids long. Trimming took off 1 base at V and 11 bases at J, with 14 bases between the two ends.

The table lists this clonotype with a few counts. V gene TRBV7-2 combines with J gene TRBJ2-5; D is undetermined. With 5 bases removed from V and 4 bases from J, the gap between germline ends came to 8 bases. The CDR3 has 12 amino acids. Germline values: CDR1 SGHTA, CDR2 FQGNSA. The CDR3 protein is CASSTNRETQYF. The CDR3 coding sequence is TGTGCCAGCAGCACCAACAGAGAGACCCAGTACTTC. The full variable domain, its missing parts supplied by reference TRBV7-2 and TRBJ2-5, is GAGVSQSPSNKVTEKGKDVELRCDPISGHTALYWYRQSLGQGLEFLIYFQGNSAPDKSGLPSDRFSAERTGGSVSTLTIQRTQQEDSAVYLCASSTNRETQYFGPGTRLLVL.

The V call is TRBV19, the J call TRBJ1-5; the D is unclear. There are 14 residues in the CDR3. Trimming shortened V by 5 bases and J by 1 base, and 9 bases separated the two germline ends. Germline CDR1 and CDR2: LNHDA and SQIVND (reference sequence). The CDR3 DNA reads as TGTGCCAGTAGTGAGCCGGTGAGCAATCAGCCCCAGCATTTT. This translates into CASSEPVSNQPQHF.

As concerns this clonotype: At one end the junction does not follow the germline gene, possibly because of a read error. The chain recombines TRBV7-6 with TRBJ2-5, with D tentatively TRBD1 (5 bases). The CDR3 is made up of 12 amino acids. The germline gives CDR1 SGHVS, CDR2 FNYEAQ. CDR3: CTSSQGGETQYF. The CDR3, as DNA: TGTACCAGCAGCCAGGGTGGAGAGACCCAGTACTTC.

V usage is TRBV3-1 and J usage is TRBJ2-4; 8 nucleotides align to TRBD1. V trimming: 8 bases; J trimming: 0 bases; junction bases outside the gene matches: 6. Looked up from germline, CDR1 is LGHDT and CDR2 is YNNKEL (reference sequence). The CDR3 is 15 amino acids. The CDR3 bases are TGTGCCAGCGGGGACAGGATAACAGCCAAAAACATTCAGTACTTC. Amino acid sequence: CASGDRITAKNIQYF.

The chain carries TRBV24-1 and TRBJ1-1, with a tentative D call TRBD1 (6 bases). V lost 2 bases and J lost 8, with 14 bases in between. The CDR3 totals 14 residues. Germline loops: CDR1 KGHDR, CDR2 SFDVKD. CDR3 bases: TGTGCCACCAGTGATTCACGGGGGGCGGAAGAAGCTTTCTTT. The encoded protein is CATSDSRGAEEAFF.

V usage is TRBV11-2 and J usage is TRBJ2-5; D not certain. Trimming removed 2 bases from V and 2 bases from J, with 15 bases in between. The CDR3 is 16 amino acids. CDR1 and CDR2 (germline): SGHAT, FQNNGV. The CDR3: CASSLRPRVGQETQYF. The CDR3, as DNA: TGTGCCAGCAGCTTAAGGCCAAGGGTCGGGCAAGAGACCCAGTACTTC. The whole variable domain, remainder taken from reference TRBV11-2 and TRBJ2-5, is EAGVAQSPRYKIIEKRQSVAFWCNPISGHATLYWYQQILGQGPKLLIQFQNNGVVDDSQLPKDRFSAERLKGVDSTLKIQPAKLEDSAVYLCASSLRPRVGQETQYFGPGTRLLVL.

V is TRBV4-2 and J is TRBJ2-2; D call uncertain. CDR1 is LGHNA and CDR2 is YNFKEQ in the germline V gene. The V and J ends lost 0 bases and 7 bases respectively, with 6 bases between them. The CDR3 spans 13 residues. The CDR3 loop reads CASSQEIGGELFF. DNA of the CDR3: TGTGCCAGCAGCCAAGAGATTGGCGGGGAGCTGTTTTTT.

This clonotype has only a few counts. CDR3 DNA sequence: TGTGCCACCGCGAGGGGTATTAACTATGGCTACACCTTC. The encoded protein is CATARGINYGYTF. The chain combines TRBV12-3 or TRBV12-4 with TRBJ1-2; possibly TRBD1 for D (5 bases). The V gene lost 10 bases and the J gene lost 1 base, with 13 bases spanning the gap. The CDR3 has 13 amino acids.

This sequence joins TRBV29-1 and TRBJ2-2; possibly TRBD2 for D (5 bases). V was pared by 4 bases and J by 5 bases, with 11 bases between. The CDR3 has 13 amino acids. Germline V gives CDR1 SQVTM, CDR2 ANQGSEA. CDR3 sequence: CSVGTPSTGELFF. CDR3 nucleotide sequence: TGCAGCGTTGGGACTCCAAGTACCGGGGAGCTGTTTTTT.

This clonotype was detected only a few times. The V gene is TRBV2, the J gene TRBJ1-2; D is uncertain. This CDR3 is 12 amino acids long. Germline CDR1 is SNHLY and CDR2 is FYNNEI. V gave up 4 bases and J gave up 8 bases, with 11 bases separating them. CDR3 in amino acids: CASSAGFRGYTF. The CDR3 DNA is TGTGCCAGCAGTGCGGGCTTCCGGGGCTACACCTTC. The variable domain in full, completed from reference TRBV2 and TRBJ1-2, reads EPEVTQTPSHQVTQMGQEVILRCVPISNHLYFYWYRQILGQKVEFLVSFYNNEISEKSEIFDDQFSVERPDGSNFTLKIRSTKLEDSAMYFCASSAGFRGYTFGSGTRLTVV.

This clonotype was detected only a few times. The rearrangement links TRBV5-4 to TRBJ2-7; D call uncertain. V shed 4 bases and J shed 4 bases, with 12 bases lying between them. Germline CDR1 reads SGHNT; CDR2 reads YYREEE (reference sequence). The CDR3 has 13 amino acids. The CDR3 is CASSVVWGYEQYF. CDR3 coding DNA: TGTGCCAGCAGCGTGGTTTGGGGATACGAGCAGTACTTC.

The chain combines TRBV7-9 with TRBJ2-1; D possibly matches TRBD1 or TRBD2 (5 bases each). The CDR3 consists of 12 residues. The germline V gene encodes CDR1 SEHNR and CDR2 FQNEAQ (reference sequence). This chain's CDR3 is CADGLGDNEQFF. The DNA of the CDR3 is TGTGCAGACGGACTGGGGGACAATGAGCAGTTCTTC.

Only a few counts were recorded for this clonotype. J is TRBJ2-1 and V is TRBV20-1, with 9 bases matching TRBD1. Trimming removed 5 bases from V and 6 bases from J; junction bases left unmatched: 14. This CDR3 has 16 residues. Germline V lookup: CDR1 DFQATT, CDR2 SNEGSKA (reference sequence). The CDR3: CSAPGGYSGQGNEQFF. For the CDR3, the DNA is TGCAGTGCTCCGGGGGGTTACTCGGGACAGGGCAATGAGCAGTTCTTC.